The T cell receptor beta chain described here comes from a study of control samples from healthy donors and cancer patients. TCRdb's table, derived via immunoSEQ multiplex PCR, lists solely in-frame clones and lacks some. The sample has about 73,000 clones, roughly 90% seen once; the top ten hold under 5%. The V gene's germline CDR1 is SGDLS and CDR2 YYNGEE. Losses at the gene ends were 0 bases for V and 3 bases for J; bases not matched to a gene: 5. CDR3 length equals 15 residues. This chain joins TRBV9 and TRBJ1-1, with 7 bases identical to TRBD1. The specimen was blood. This receptor was obtained from a woman aged 50 to 60 in good health. The CDR3 is CASSVATGEDTEAFF. Written as DNA, the CDR3 is TGTGCCAGCAGCGTAGCTACAGGGGAGGACACTGAAGCTTTCTTT.